What follows are 9 T cell receptor beta chains derived from one specimen sequenced in a study of memory CD4+ T cells and cytomegalovirus serostatus. Single viable CD3+CD4+CD8-CD45RO+ cells were sorted as the memory CD4+ T cells. Data came from immunoSEQ multiplex PCR; TCRdb stores just in-frame clones and leaves some out. The table includes under 50,000 clones, 65% to 80% detected once. The sample taken for sequencing was memory CD4+ T cells from blood. These TCRs come from an adult in good health and CMV-seropositive.

The genes are TRBV7-8 and TRBJ2-5; perhaps TRBD2 as D (5 bases). The V end was cut by 5 bases, the J end by 1 base, with 11 bases between. Germline CDR1 reads SGHVS; CDR2 reads FQNEAQ. This CDR3 has 14 residues. As DNA, the CDR3 is TGTGCCAGCAGCCGAGGGCGCACCCAAGAGACCCAGTACTTC. Translating gives CASSRGRTQETQYF.

The chain links TRBV7-9 to TRBJ2-7, with a weak D call TRBD1 (6 bases). Germline lookup yields CDR1 SEHNR and CDR2 FQNEAQ (reference sequence). Trimming cost V 4 bases and J 4 bases, with 11 bases left between them. The CDR3 is made up of 13 amino acids. In nucleotides, the CDR3 is TGTGCCAGCAGCTCAACAGGGTTTTACGAGCAGTACTTC. Its translation is CASSSTGFYEQYF.

This chain links TRBV7-2 with TRBJ1-1; 9 nucleotides align to TRBD1. Germline trimming cut 5 bases from V and 12 bases from J; bases unmatched to any gene: 10. The CDR3 spans 13 residues. Germline V gene lookup returns CDR1 SGHTA and CDR2 FQGNSA. The CDR3: CASSRGGQGWPFF. The CDR3 DNA follows: TGTGCCAGCAGCCGGGGGGGACAGGGCTGGCCTTTCTTT.

The CDR3 is CASSSQGAAPGDGYTF. Written as DNA, the CDR3 is TGTGCCAGCAGCTCGCAGGGGGCTGCTCCAGGGGATGGCTACACCTTC. V and J are TRBV5-5 and TRBJ1-2; TRBD1 matches at 8 bases. Trimming at V came to 3 bases and at J to 6 bases, leaving 13 bases not matched to a gene. CDR1 is SGHKS, CDR2 YYEKEE, per germline (reference sequence). The CDR3 sequence is 16 residues long.

The chain joins TRBV5-8 to TRBJ1-6; 11 bases fit TRBD1. Germline CDR1 and CDR2: SGHTS and YDEGEE. The J segment lost 11 bases and the V segment lost 4 bases, leaving 5 bases of the junction unmatched. The CDR3 spans 14 residues. This CDR3 reads CASSRGQGVPPLHF. DNA of the CDR3: TGTGCCAGCAGCCGGGGACAGGGGGTTCCACCCCTCCACTTT.

The table lists this clone with a few counts. The chain is built from TRBV5-6 and TRBJ2-5; TRBD2 matches 11 bases. CDR3 length equals 17 residues. Germline CDR1 reads SGHDT; CDR2 reads YYEEEE. V dropped 2 bases and J dropped 0; count of bases not matched to a gene: 6. The CDR3 nucleotides are TGTGCCAGCAGCTTTTTACTAGCGGGGGCGTACCAAGAGACCCAGTACTTC. It encodes CASSFLLAGAYQETQYF.

The chain links TRBV10-3 to TRBJ1-4, with D possibly matching TRBD1 (5 bases). The V and J ends lost 4 bases and 8 bases respectively, with 11 bases between them. The CDR3 is made up of 13 amino acids. Germline V gene lookup returns CDR1 ENHRY and CDR2 SYGVKD. CDR3 residues: CAISVAEGEKLFF. The CDR3 nucleotides are TGTGCCATCAGTGTGGCGGAGGGGGAAAAACTGTTTTTT.

The chain links TRBV4-1 to TRBJ2-1; TRBD2 matches 13 bases. The CDR3 covers 17 residues. Germline V gene data show CDR1 as MGHRA and CDR2 as YSYEKL. J was trimmed by 1 base and V by 8 bases; bases with no gene match: 8. The CDR3 reads CASRETSGGTSYNEQFF. As DNA, the CDR3 is TGCGCCAGCCGCGAGACTAGCGGGGGGACGTCCTACAATGAGCAGTTCTTC.

This chain joins TRBV6-5 and TRBJ2-1, with D perhaps assigned TRBD1 or TRBD2 (6 bases each). CDR3 length equals 15 residues. V was shortened by 7 bases and J by 6 bases, with 19 bases between the two germline ends. CDR1 and CDR2 from the germline V gene are MNHEY and SVGAGI. The DNA of the CDR3 is TGTGCCAGCACCCTCCTGTGGGGGGCGGGCAATGAGCAGTTCTTC. As protein: CASTLLWGAGNEQFF.